This T cell receptor (beta chain) stems from a study of control samples from healthy donors and cancer patients. This clone was seen just once. The CDR3 has 15 residues. Germline loops: CDR1 KGHDR, CDR2 SFDVKD. The V segment lost 3 bases and the J segment 8 bases; nucleotides outside the gene matches: 5. Clones were read by immunoSEQ multiplex PCR, and TCRdb kept only the in-frame ones, dropping some. This table has roughly 150,000 clones, roughly 92% appearing once. Sequenced input: blood. This chain links TRBV24-1 with TRBJ1-4, with 10 bases that match TRBD1. The source is a man aged 50 to 59 in good health. CDR3 DNA: TGTGCCACCAGTGATGGGGGACAGGGGATGGAAAAACTGTTTTTT. It encodes CATSDGGQGMEKLFF.